This T cell receptor beta chain was recorded in a study of response to subunit inactivated influenza vaccine. The study, taken as a whole, reports: Each seasonal flu vaccination may recruit only limited new T cells, authors suggested.

TCRdb ran MiXCR on the RT-PCR reads and lists one entry per CDR3 protein. The repertoire holds almost 250,000 distinct CDR3 sequences, with approximately 12% as singletons. This clonotype was recorded a few times. Its antigen is unidentified. V was shortened by 2 bases and J by 6 bases, with 13 bases between the two germline ends. This CDR3 contains 14 residues. Germline CDR1 and CDR2: MGHDK and SYGVNS. The V and J genes are TRBV25-1 and TRBJ2-5; possibly TRBD2 for D (5 bases). This sequence was found in a man aged 50-59 years who received an inactivated influenza vaccine. Sequencing was performed on non-naive T cells sorted from PBMCs, taken 14 to 15 days before vaccination. This CDR3 reads CASSEPRGGKTQYF. The CDR3 DNA is TGTGCCAGCAGTGAACCTCGGGGTGGTAAGACCCAGTACTTC.